This TCR beta chain is from a study of control samples from healthy donors and cancer patients. CDR3 length: 16 residues. J gave up 7 bases and V 5 bases, and 8 bases lay outside the gene matches. Germline lookup yields CDR1 MNHEY and CDR2 SMNVEV (reference sequence). Clones were read by immunoSEQ multiplex PCR, and TCRdb kept only the in-frame ones, dropping some. The sample includes 70,000 to 80,000 clones, approximately 80% of them seen just once. The specimen was blood. The chain employs TRBV27 and TRBJ1-6; 10 bases are shared with TRBD1. The receptor's source is a middle-aged man in good health. As DNA, the CDR3 is TGTGCCAGCAGTCCCGGGACAGGGGCTGGAAATTCACCCCTCCACTTT. Translating gives CASSPGTGAGNSPLHF.